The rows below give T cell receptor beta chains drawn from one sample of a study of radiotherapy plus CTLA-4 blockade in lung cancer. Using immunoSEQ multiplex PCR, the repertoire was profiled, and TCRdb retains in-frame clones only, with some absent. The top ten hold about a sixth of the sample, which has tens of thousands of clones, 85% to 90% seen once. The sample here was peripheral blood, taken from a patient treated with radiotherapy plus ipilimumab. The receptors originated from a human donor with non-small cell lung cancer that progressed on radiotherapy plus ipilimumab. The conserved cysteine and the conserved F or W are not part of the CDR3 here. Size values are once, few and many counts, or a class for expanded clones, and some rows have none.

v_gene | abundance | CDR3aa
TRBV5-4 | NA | ASSPKGGSYEQY
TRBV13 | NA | ASSSLTGREAYGYT
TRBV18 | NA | ASSTWTGDNQAETQY
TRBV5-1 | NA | ASSWGTGGAGETQY
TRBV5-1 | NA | ASSSLTAGASGEQF
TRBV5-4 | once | ASSLARGHPNTEAF
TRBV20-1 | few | SARDVATQY
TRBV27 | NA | ATRRTENTEAF
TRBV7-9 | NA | ASSPTGYGYT
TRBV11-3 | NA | ASSLVSGSVTDTQY
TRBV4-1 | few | ASSQEEGRQGITGELF
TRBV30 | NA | AWTLLDNSPLH
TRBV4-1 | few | ASSQDRGQGVEQY
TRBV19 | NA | ASSIEYTASGQPQH
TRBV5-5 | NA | ASSFFQGAPHEQY
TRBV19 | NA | ASSIRASGSYNEQF
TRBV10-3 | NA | AINDRPNYGYT
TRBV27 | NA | ASSPSGQGRRELF
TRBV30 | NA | AWSIGRSSGNTIY
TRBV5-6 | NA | ASSLDLSYGYT
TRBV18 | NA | ASSTGGNTEAF
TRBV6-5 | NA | ASSLRPKGHEQY
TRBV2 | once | ASRGTALGNQPQH
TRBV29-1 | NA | SVALGQVDEQY
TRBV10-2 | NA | ASSDPAGGRDTQY
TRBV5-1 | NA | ASSRTQGTGYEQY
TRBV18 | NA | ASSPRTGGGDTEAF
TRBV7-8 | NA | ASSLESGTGQGY
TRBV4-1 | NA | ASSQGLAGQETQY